This passage covers 8 T cell receptor beta chains from one sample sequenced in a study of early T cells in non-severe SARS-CoV-2 infection. TCRdb ran MiXCR on the 5' RACE reads and lists one entry per CDR3 protein. This sample has about 84,000 distinct CDR3 sequences, with over 10% found just once. The source material was whole blood. These receptors all come from an adult who was a healthcare worker with PCR-confirmed SARS-CoV-2 infection or an uninfected control (not recorded which).

Comments on this clonotype: It is likely a read error, because the conserved phenylalanine at the end of the CDR3 is missing. The chain joins TRBV5-1 to TRBJ2-4; 7 bases are a match to TRBD1. V lost 4 bases to trimming and J lost 8 bases; unmatched junction nucleotides: 12. Germline lookup yields CDR1 SGHRS and CDR2 YFSETQ. CDR3 length equals 15 residues. DNA of the CDR3: TGCGCCAGCAGCCCACCTCGACAGGGTTCGCACATTCAGTACTCC. It specifies CASSPPRQGSHIQYS.

The chain uses TRBV20-1 and TRBJ1-3, with D unclear. Germline V gene data show CDR1 as DFQATT and CDR2 as SNEGSKA (reference sequence). This CDR3 contains 12 residues. Trimming left V 6 bases short and J 0 bases short, with 6 bases between. For the CDR3, the DNA is TGCAGTGCAGGGAACTCTGGAAACACCATATATTTT. Translation gives CSAGNSGNTIYF.

Ten or more counts support this clonotype. The chain has TRBV29-1 and TRBJ1-2, with D perhaps matching TRBD1 (5 bases). V lost 4 bases and J lost 5, with 17 bases in between. The CDR3 is made up of 14 amino acids. Germline CDR1 is SQVTM and CDR2 is ANQGSEA. The chain's CDR3 is CSVGGGAPTYGYTF. In DNA, the CDR3 is TGCAGCGTTGGCGGTGGGGCCCCGACTTATGGCTACACCTTC.

V gene TRBV12-3 or TRBV12-4 combines with J gene TRBJ1-2; D gene ambiguous. Trimming cost V 7 bases and J 6 bases, with 12 bases left between them. The CDR3 runs to 12 residues. The CDR3, as DNA: TGTGCCAGCACCATAGGGAGGAATGGCTACACCTTC. Residues: CASTIGRNGYTF.

This clonotype was seen repeatedly, ten times or more. The chain recombines TRBV11-2 with TRBJ2-1, with TRBD1 as a possible D gene (6 bases). Trimming took 0 bases from V and 1 from J, leaving 7 bases between them. Germline lookup yields CDR1 SGHAT and CDR2 FQNNGV. CDR3 length equals 15 residues. CDR3 protein: CASSLDRGSYNEQFF. In nucleotides, the CDR3 is TGTGCCAGCAGCTTAGACAGGGGATCCTACAATGAGCAGTTCTTC. The whole variable domain, remainder taken from reference TRBV11-2 and TRBJ2-1, is EAGVAQSPRYKIIEKRQSVAFWCNPISGHATLYWYQQILGQGPKLLIQFQNNGVVDDSQLPKDRFSAERLKGVDSTLKIQPAKLEDSAVYLCASSLDRGSYNEQFFGPGTRLTVL.

The CDR3 region has the DNA TGTGCCAGCTCGGCTGGGACAGGAGTTAGGAATGAGCAGTTCTTC. It translates to CASSAGTGVRNEQFF. The genes are TRBV18 and TRBJ2-1; 8 bases line up with TRBD1. Per germline, CDR1 KGHSH and CDR2 LQKENI. V shed 6 bases and J 7 bases; nucleotides not matched to a gene: 11. The CDR3 is 15 residues long.

Many counts were recorded for this clonotype. The chain joins TRBV29-1 to TRBJ1-2, with D tentatively TRBD1 (6 bases). Germline V gene sequence: CDR1 SQVTM, CDR2 ANQGSEA. The V gene lost 5 bases and the J gene lost 6 bases, with 16 bases spanning the gap. This CDR3 is 13 amino acids long. The CDR3 reads CSVLIWGADGYTF. The CDR3 DNA follows: TGCAGCGTTCTCATCTGGGGGGCGGATGGCTACACCTTC.

This clonotype was seen only a few times. The rearrangement joins TRBV20-1 to TRBJ2-1, with 7 bases matching TRBD1. V was clipped by 5 bases and J by 4 bases; unmatched bases: 5. The CDR3 runs to 13 residues. The V gene's germline CDR1 is DFQATT and CDR2 SNEGSKA (reference sequence). The CDR3 region is CSAGTASYNEQFF. CDR3 nucleotides: TGCAGTGCTGGGACAGCCTCTTACAATGAGCAGTTCTTC.